These 30 T cell receptor beta chains were all obtained from the same sample, sequenced in a study of blood T cell repertoires in COVID-19. Clones were read by immunoSEQ multiplex PCR, and TCRdb kept only the in-frame ones, dropping some. The sample lists a few hundred thousand clones, approximately 89% occurring once. The specimen sequenced was peripheral blood. Receptor source: a woman in her seventies with COVID-19, enrolled during active disease.

This clone has more than one count but fewer than ten. This same CDR3 is encoded by further DNA sequences in the sample. This chain links TRBV5-1 with TRBJ1-1; D ambiguous. Germline assignment: CDR1 SGHRS and CDR2 YFSETQ. Trimming took off 4 bases at V and 1 base at J, with 5 bases between the two ends. This CDR3 is built from 12 residues. The CDR3 sequence is CASSPGNTEAFF. The CDR3 region has the DNA TGCGCCAGCAGCCCCGGGAACACTGAAGCTTTCTTT.

This chain connects TRBV19 to TRBJ2-1, with a possible D match to TRBD2 (6 bases). V was trimmed by 6 bases and J by 9 bases, leaving 18 bases between them. Germline V gives CDR1 LNHDA, CDR2 SQIVND (reference sequence). The CDR3 length is 14 residues. The CDR3 region has the DNA TGTGCCAGTAGCCTCTCCGAGCGGGCGACTGAGCAGTTCTTC. This translates into CASSLSERATEQFF.

The V and J genes are TRBV30 and TRBJ2-7; D possibly matches TRBD1 or TRBD2 (5 bases each). The V end lost 5 bases, the J end lost 5 bases, and 16 bases lay between the germline ends. The CDR3 is 13 amino acids. Per germline, CDR1 GTSNPN and CDR2 SVGIG (reference sequence). CDR3 amino acids: CAWGTGSSHEQYF. CDR3 sequence (DNA): TGTGCCTGGGGGACGGGGAGTTCCCACGAGCAGTACTTC. Supplemented by reference TRBV30 and TRBJ2-7, the full variable domain reads SQTIHQWPATLVQPVGSPLSLECTVEGTSNPNLYWYRQAAGRGLQLLFYSVGIGQISSEVPQNLSASRPQDRQFILSSKKLLLSDSGFYLCAWGTGSSHEQYFGPGTRLTVT.

The chain combines TRBV6-7 with TRBJ2-5; the match to TRBD2 covers 7 bases. TRBV6-7 is an ORF; its function is uncertain. V shed 7 bases, J shed 3 bases, and the junction held 23 bases outside the gene matches. The length of the CDR3 is 19 residues. This chain's CDR3 is CASIDRALKLLGGEETQYF. In DNA form, the CDR3 reads TGTGCCAGCATCGACCGGGCCCTAAAGTTGTTGGGGGGGGAAGAGACCCAGTACTTC.

This clone was found a few times. This rearrangement joins TRBV3-1 (or the pseudogene TRBV3-2) to TRBJ1-1; the D gene is possibly TRBD1 (5 bases). Germline V lookup: CDR1 LGHDT, CDR2 YNNKEL (reference sequence). Trimming pared 5 bases from V and 7 bases from J, leaving 11 bases between. The CDR3 is 12 residues long. CDR3 in DNA: TGTGCCAGCAGCTCAGGGTGGCTTGAAGCTTTCTTT. It translates to CASSSGWLEAFF.

This chain links TRBV6-5 with TRBJ1-4; 8 bases line up with TRBD1. Germline CDR1 and CDR2: MNHEY and SVGAGI. The CDR3 totals 13 residues. V gave up 0 bases and J gave up 10 bases; unmatched junction bases: 1. The CDR3 loop reads CASSYSTGGKLFF. In DNA, the CDR3 is TGTGCCAGCAGTTACTCAACAGGGGGAAAACTGTTTTTT.

The chain combines TRBV3-1 (or the pseudogene TRBV3-2) with TRBJ1-2; a possible D gene is TRBD1 (6 bases). V was pared by 2 bases and J by 2 bases, with 9 bases between. Germline V gene data show CDR1 as LGHDT and CDR2 as YNNKEL (reference sequence). This CDR3 spans 14 amino acids. The CDR3 DNA sequence: TGTGCCAGCAGCCAACAGGGGACGAACTATGGCTACACCTTC. Amino acid sequence: CASSQQGTNYGYTF.

The chain carries TRBV28 and TRBJ2-2; D is undetermined. V was shortened by 3 bases and J by 6 bases, with 8 bases between the two germline ends. The V gene's germline CDR1 is MDHEN and CDR2 SYDVKM. CDR3 length: 13 amino acids. The CDR3 DNA reads TGTGCCAGCAGTTTCCGTAGTGCCGGGGAGCTGTTTTTT. Its translation: CASSFRSAGELFF. The entire variable domain, with the rest obtained from reference TRBV28 and TRBJ2-2, is as follows: DVKVTQSSRYLVKRTGEKVFLECVQDMDHENMFWYRQDPGLGLRLIYFSYDVKMKEKGDIPEGYSVSREKKERFSLILESASTNQTSMYLCASSFRSAGELFFGEGSRLTVL.

This rearrangement joins TRBV30 to TRBJ1-6, with D perhaps TRBD1 (5 bases). Germline-derived CDR1 and CDR2 are GTSNPN and SVGIG (reference sequence). Trimming shortened V by 3 bases and J by 15 bases, and 15 bases separated the two germline ends. CDR3 length: 12 residues. CDR3 region: CAWSPDSRLLHF. Here the CDR3 DNA reads TGTGCCTGGAGCCCCGACAGCCGGCTCCTCCACTTT. Filled out from reference TRBV30 and TRBJ1-6, the complete variable domain reads SQTIHQWPATLVQPVGSPLSLECTVEGTSNPNLYWYRQAAGRGLQLLFYSVGIGQISSEVPQNLSASRPQDRQFILSSKKLLLSDSGFYLCAWSPDSRLLHFGNGTRLTVT.

The chain joins TRBV7-9 to TRBJ1-5; the match to TRBD1 covers 7 bases. CDR1 is SEHNR and CDR2 is FQNEAQ in the germline V gene (reference sequence). V dropped 4 bases and J dropped 0; count of bases not matched to a gene: 3. CDR3 length: 15 amino acids. The CDR3 loop reads CASSSTGVSNQPQHF. CDR3 DNA: TGTGCCAGCAGCTCTACAGGGGTTAGCAATCAGCCCCAGCATTTT.

There are a few counts of this clone. V usage is TRBV18 and J usage is TRBJ1-6, with TRBD1 matching 8 bases. There are 15 residues in the CDR3. CDR1 is KGHSH, CDR2 LQKENI, per germline. V gave up 6 bases and J gave up 8 bases; unmatched junction bases: 9. The CDR3 sequence is CASSGGGQGDSPLHF. CDR3 nucleotide sequence: TGTGCCAGCTCCGGAGGCGGACAGGGTGATTCACCCCTCCACTTT.

V usage is TRBV19 and J usage is TRBJ1-5; the D gene is possibly TRBD1 (5 bases). This CDR3 has 17 residues. CDR1 is LNHDA, CDR2 SQIVND, per germline (reference sequence). V lost 7 bases and J 0 bases, leaving 19 bases between the germline ends. CDR3 residues: CASTKLTATYSNQPQHF. As DNA, the CDR3 is TGTGCCAGTACCAAACTGACAGCGACTTATAGCAATCAGCCCCAGCATTTT.

The chain uses TRBV7-2 and TRBJ2-7; TRBD2 matches at 8 bases. The CDR3 is 18 amino acids. From germline, CDR1 is SGHTA and CDR2 FQGNSA. The V segment lost 1 base and the J segment 3 bases; nucleotides outside the gene matches: 14. The CDR3 reads CASSLEAWLVAGNYEQYF. CDR3 DNA: TGTGCCAGCAGCTTAGAAGCCTGGTTGGTAGCGGGGAACTACGAGCAGTACTTC.

The gene calls are TRBV6-2 or TRBV6-3 and TRBJ2-1; the D is unclear. In germline, CDR1 is MNHEY, CDR2 SVGEGT. V lost 4 bases and J lost 0, with 7 bases in between. The CDR3 runs 14 residues. The CDR3 loop reads CASSSGSSYNEQFF. The CDR3 DNA is TGTGCCAGCAGTTCCGGTAGCTCCTACAATGAGCAGTTCTTC.

J is TRBJ1-5 and V is TRBV28; TRBD1 aligns across 7 bases. J gave up 4 bases and V 5 bases, and 11 bases lay outside the gene matches. Per germline, CDR1 MDHEN and CDR2 SYDVKM. The CDR3 covers 16 residues. In DNA form, the CDR3 reads TGTGCCAGCAGTCCCCAGACAGGGTCTAATAATCAGCCCCAGCATTTT. Amino acid sequence: CASSPQTGSNNQPQHF.

This clone appeared a single time. The chain carries TRBV20-1 and TRBJ1-5; D is unclear. The CDR3 is made up of 14 amino acids. The V end lost 3 bases, the J end lost 4 bases, and 13 bases lay between the germline ends. Germline V gives CDR1 DFQATT, CDR2 SNEGSKA (reference sequence). CDR3 in amino acids: CSASLARTNQPQHF. CDR3 in DNA: TGCAGTGCTAGTTTAGCCCGAACGAATCAGCCCCAGCATTTT.

The chain couples TRBV6-5 to TRBJ1-1, with TRBD1 as a possible D gene (5 bases). The CDR3 has 12 amino acids. Between the trimmed V and J ends, which lost 7 bases and 6 bases, there was a span of 12 bases. The V gene's germline CDR1 is MNHEY and CDR2 SVGAGI. The CDR3 loop is CASTAGIAEAFF. Written as DNA, the CDR3 is TGTGCCAGCACCGCAGGGATTGCTGAAGCTTTCTTT.

The J gene is TRBJ2-7, the V gene TRBV7-9, with a possible D match to TRBD1 (5 bases). V was clipped by 4 bases and J by 2 bases, with 12 bases between them. Germline V gene sequence: CDR1 SEHNR, CDR2 FQNEAQ (reference sequence). The CDR3 is 14 amino acids. The CDR3: CASSSRQFPYEQYF. The DNA of the CDR3 is TGTGCCAGCAGCTCGAGACAGTTCCCCTACGAGCAGTACTTC.

This sequence joins TRBV19 and TRBJ1-2, with 8 bases fitting TRBD1. The germline V gene has CDR1 LNHDA and CDR2 SQIVND (reference sequence). The CDR3 contains 16 residues. V was pared by 2 bases and J by 3 bases, with 8 bases of the junction left unmatched. The CDR3 loop is CASSIHQGARDYGYTF. The CDR3, as DNA: TGTGCCAGTAGTATACATCAGGGGGCGAGGGACTATGGCTACACCTTC.

CDR3 coding DNA: TGTGCCAGTAGTATAAACTCAATGAACACTGAAGCTTTCTTT. Encoded protein: CASSINSMNTEAFF. V is TRBV19 and J is TRBJ1-1; D is unclear. CDR3 length: 14 amino acids. V lost 2 bases and J lost 0, with 7 bases in between. CDR1 LNHDA and CDR2 SQIVND come from the germline V gene (reference sequence).

CDR3 nucleotides: TGTGCCACCAACACAGGGGAAATAGAAAAACTGTTTTTT. The encoded protein is CATNTGEIEKLFF. V gene TRBV4-2 combines with J gene TRBJ1-4, with 7 bases matching TRBD1. After removal of 10 bases from V and 8 bases from J, the junction contained 10 bases not matched to a gene. The CDR3 contains 13 residues. Germline V lookup: CDR1 LGHNA, CDR2 YNFKEQ.

This sequence joins TRBV5-1 and TRBJ2-7; 7 nucleotides line up with TRBD2. With 4 bases clipped from V and 3 bases from J, the junction kept 13 bases outside the gene matches. Germline V gives CDR1 SGHRS, CDR2 YFSETQ. The CDR3 is 16 amino acids. The CDR3 spells CASSQGPGGGYYEQYF. CDR3 in DNA: TGCGCCAGCAGCCAGGGACCTGGGGGGGGTTACTACGAGCAGTACTTC.

The chain uses TRBV28 and TRBJ2-1; maybe TRBD1 (6 bases). The CDR3 runs to 17 residues. Germline lookup yields CDR1 MDHEN and CDR2 SYDVKM. V was pared by 3 bases and J by 7 bases, with 22 bases between. The CDR3 loop is CASSFRLGGPKGNEQFF. The DNA for the CDR3 is TGTGCCAGCAGTTTCAGATTAGGGGGTCCCAAGGGGAATGAGCAGTTCTTC.

The genes are TRBV2 and TRBJ2-7, with TRBD1 as a possible D gene (5 bases). The CDR3 length is 14 residues. Germline V gene lookup returns CDR1 SNHLY and CDR2 FYNNEI. V lost 7 bases, J lost 5 bases, and 18 bases lay in between. CDR3 region: CASNQGRVVHEQYF. As DNA, the CDR3 is TGTGCCAGCAACCAGGGAAGGGTGGTGCACGAGCAGTACTTC.

J is TRBJ2-2 and V is TRBV21-1; the table names TRBD1, a call not compared with the DNA. TRBV21-1 is flagged as a pseudogene. The CDR3 spans 17 residues. CDR3 sequence reads: CASSMKDPGGWTGELFF. In nucleotides, the CDR3 is TGTGCCAGCAGCATGAAAGATCCAGGGGGCTGGACCGGGGAGCTGTTTTTT.

This clone was seen only once. J is TRBJ2-3 and V is TRBV19, with D perhaps TRBD2 (6 bases). Between the trimmed V and J ends, which lost 4 bases and 0 bases, there was a span of 14 bases. The CDR3 length is 16 residues. Germline V gene lookup returns CDR1 LNHDA and CDR2 SQIVND (reference sequence). The CDR3 DNA reads as TGTGCCAGTAGTAGCCGGGACTTAGCTAGCACAGATACGCAGTATTTT. Translating gives CASSSRDLASTDTQYF.

The gene calls are TRBV10-3 and TRBJ2-7, with 10 nucleotides matching TRBD1. The CDR3 contains 15 residues. From germline, CDR1 is ENHRY and CDR2 SYGVKD. Trimming at V came to 4 bases and at J to 6 bases, leaving 9 bases not matched to a gene. CDR3 amino acids: CAISAVGTGVGEQYF. In DNA form, the CDR3 reads TGTGCCATCAGTGCAGTTGGGACAGGGGTAGGCGAGCAGTACTTC.

This sequence joins TRBV6-5 and TRBJ2-7; the D gene is possibly TRBD2 (6 bases). The CDR3 runs to 13 residues. The V end was cut by 6 bases, the J end by 2 bases, with 11 bases between. Germline CDR1 MNHEY, CDR2 SVGAGI. The CDR3 DNA follows: TGTGCCAGCAGAAAAAGGAGGGCCTACGAGCAGTACTTC. Translation gives CASRKRRAYEQYF.

The chain has TRBV19 and TRBJ1-4; TRBD1 is a possible D gene (6 bases). This CDR3 is 15 amino acids long. The germline V gene has CDR1 LNHDA and CDR2 SQIVND (reference sequence). V lost 5 bases to trimming and J lost 5 bases, with 15 bases between them. CDR3 loop: CASSPIRDTNEKLFF. The DNA of the CDR3 is TGTGCCAGTAGTCCAATCCGGGACACCAATGAAAAACTGTTTTTT.

V usage is TRBV6-6 and J usage is TRBJ2-7, with 7 bases aligning to TRBD1. Germline V CDR1 and CDR2: MNHNY, SVGAGI (reference sequence). The CDR3 totals 15 residues. Losses at the gene ends were 7 bases for V and 0 bases for J; bases not matched to a gene: 9. For the CDR3, the DNA is TGTGCCAGCACCACCCCCGGACAGGTCTCCTACGAGCAGTACTTC. Encoded protein: CASTTPGQVSYEQYF.